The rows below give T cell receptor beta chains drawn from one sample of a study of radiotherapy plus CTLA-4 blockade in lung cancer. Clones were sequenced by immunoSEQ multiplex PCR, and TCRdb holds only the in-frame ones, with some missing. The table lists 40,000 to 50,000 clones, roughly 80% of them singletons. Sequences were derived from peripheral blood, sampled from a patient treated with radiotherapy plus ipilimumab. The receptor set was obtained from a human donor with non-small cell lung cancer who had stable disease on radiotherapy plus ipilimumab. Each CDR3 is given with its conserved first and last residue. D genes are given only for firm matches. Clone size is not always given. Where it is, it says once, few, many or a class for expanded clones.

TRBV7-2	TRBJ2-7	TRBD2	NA	TGTGCCAGCAGCTACTCCGGGACTAGCGAACAGCAGTACTTC	CASSYSGTSEQQYF
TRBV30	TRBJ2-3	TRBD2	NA	TGTGCCTGGACTAGCGGGAGGAGAAATACGCAGTATTTT	CAWTSGRRNTQYF
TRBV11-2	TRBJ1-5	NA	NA	TGTGCCAGCAGCTTAGCGGGGAATCAGCCCCAGCATTTT	CASSLAGNQPQHF
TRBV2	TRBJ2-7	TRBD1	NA	TGTGCCAGCAGGAAAGGACAGGGCGGGATCTACGAGCAGTACTTC	CASRKGQGGIYEQYF
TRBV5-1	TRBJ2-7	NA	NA	TGCGCCAGCAGCTTAGGCGGGTACGTTGAGCAGTACTTC	CASSLGGYVEQYF
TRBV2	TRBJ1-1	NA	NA	TGTGCCAGCAGTGATAGGAGGGAAAGGAGAGATGCTGAAGCTTTCTTT	CASSDRRERRDAEAFF
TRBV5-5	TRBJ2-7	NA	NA	TGTGCCAGCAGCTCGGGTAGGTGGGATGACAGGAGGAGCTCCTACGAGCAGTACTTC	CASSSGRWDDRRSSYEQYF
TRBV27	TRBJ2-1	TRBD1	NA	TGTGCCAGCAGCCTGGACAGGGCAAATGAGCAGTTCTTC	CASSLDRANEQFF
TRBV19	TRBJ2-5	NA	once	TGTGCCAGTAGCCCACGGGTCCAAGAGACCCAGTACTTC	CASSPRVQETQYF
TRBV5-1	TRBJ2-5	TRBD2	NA	TGCGCCAGCAGCATGAGGGCGGCAGCGGGGGAGACCCAGTACTTC	CASSMRAAAGETQYF
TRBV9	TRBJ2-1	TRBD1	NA	TGTGCCAGCAGCGCGAGGGGGACAGGCGTGACTAGAGAGGACGAGCAGTTCTTC	CASSARGTGVTREDEQFF
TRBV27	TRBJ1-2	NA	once	TGTGCCAGCAGTTTATCGGGCCTCTATGGCTACACCTTC	CASSLSGLYGYTF
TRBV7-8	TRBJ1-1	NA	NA	TGTGCCAGCAGCTTGGGGCGAGGCGAAGCTTTCTTT	CASSLGRGEAFF